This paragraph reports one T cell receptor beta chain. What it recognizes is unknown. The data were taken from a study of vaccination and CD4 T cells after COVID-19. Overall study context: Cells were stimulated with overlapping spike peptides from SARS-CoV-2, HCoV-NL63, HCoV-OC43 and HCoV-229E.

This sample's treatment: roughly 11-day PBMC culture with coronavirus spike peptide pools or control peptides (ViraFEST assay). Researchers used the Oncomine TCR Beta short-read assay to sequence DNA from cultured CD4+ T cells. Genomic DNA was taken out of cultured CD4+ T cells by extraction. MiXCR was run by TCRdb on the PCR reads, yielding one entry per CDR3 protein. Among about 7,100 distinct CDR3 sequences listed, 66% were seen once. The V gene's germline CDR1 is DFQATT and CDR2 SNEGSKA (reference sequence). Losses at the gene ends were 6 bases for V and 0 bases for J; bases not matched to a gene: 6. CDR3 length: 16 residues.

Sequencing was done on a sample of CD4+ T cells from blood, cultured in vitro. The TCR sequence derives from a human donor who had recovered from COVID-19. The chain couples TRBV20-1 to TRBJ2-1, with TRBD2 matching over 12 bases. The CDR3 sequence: CSAILAGGISYNEQFF. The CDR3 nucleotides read TGCAGTGCCATTCTAGCGGGGGGGATCTCCTACAATGAGCAGTTCTTC.